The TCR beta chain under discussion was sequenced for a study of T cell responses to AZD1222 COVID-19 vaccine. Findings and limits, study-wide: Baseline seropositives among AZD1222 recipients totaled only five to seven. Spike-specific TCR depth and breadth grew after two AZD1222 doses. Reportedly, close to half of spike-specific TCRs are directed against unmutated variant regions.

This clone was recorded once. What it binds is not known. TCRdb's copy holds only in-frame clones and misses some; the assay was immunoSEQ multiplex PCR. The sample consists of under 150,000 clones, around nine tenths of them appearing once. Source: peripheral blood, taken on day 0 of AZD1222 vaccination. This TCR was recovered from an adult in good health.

In DNA, the CDR3 is TGTGCCATCAATCAAAGGGACAGGGGGCCCGAGCAGTACTTC. Translating it yields CAINQRDRGPEQYF. J is TRBJ2-7 and V is TRBV10-3; 12 positions agree with TRBD1. J was trimmed by 6 bases and V by 7 bases; bases with no gene match: 7. Per the germline V gene, CDR1 is ENHRY and CDR2 is SYGVKD. This CDR3 is 14 amino acids long.